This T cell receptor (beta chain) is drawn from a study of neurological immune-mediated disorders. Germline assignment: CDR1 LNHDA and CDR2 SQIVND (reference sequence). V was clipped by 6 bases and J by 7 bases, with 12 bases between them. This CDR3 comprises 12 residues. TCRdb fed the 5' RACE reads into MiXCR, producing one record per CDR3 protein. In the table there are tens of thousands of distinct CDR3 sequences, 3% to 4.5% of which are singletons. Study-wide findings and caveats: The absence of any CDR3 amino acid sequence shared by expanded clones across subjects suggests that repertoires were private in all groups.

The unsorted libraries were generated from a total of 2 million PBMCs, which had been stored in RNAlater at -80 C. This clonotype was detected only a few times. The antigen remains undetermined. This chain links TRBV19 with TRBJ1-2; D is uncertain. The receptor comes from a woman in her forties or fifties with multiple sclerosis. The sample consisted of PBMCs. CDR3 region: CASSSTDGGYTF. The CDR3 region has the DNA TGTGCCAGTAGCAGTACCGACGGTGGCTACACCTTC.